This TCR beta chain was identified during a study of T-cell memory formation after mild COVID-19. Study conclusions and caveats: Clones shrinking between day 15 and 85 showed a balanced CD4/CD8 split, and those that grew later tilted toward CD4+. Researchers found some responding clones in pre-infection memory, a sign that cross-reactive memory joined.

TCRdb reprocessed the 5' RACE reads via MiXCR and lists one record per CDR3 protein. Of hundreds of thousands of distinct CDR3 sequences in the sample, roughly 20% are singletons; the top ten hold under 15%. V dropped 1 base and J dropped 9; count of bases not matched to a gene: 5. The CDR3 has 14 amino acids. Germline lookup yields CDR1 SGHTA and CDR2 FQGTGA. This clonotype occurred a few times. Its antigen is undetermined. The rearrangement uses TRBV7-3 and TRBJ2-1, with 8 bases matching TRBD1. The clonotype comes from an adult woman who had mild COVID-19 (a few samples of this study predate the infection). Cell type and time point are not known. The specimen sequenced was PBMCs or a T cell subset sorted from them (not recorded which). The chain's CDR3 is CASSLSQGAREQFF. The CDR3 DNA follows: TGTGCCAGCAGCTTAAGCCAGGGGGCCCGTGAGCAGTTCTTC.